This T cell receptor beta chain was profiled in a study of technical replicates of blood from a few donors. Here immunoSEQ multiplex PCR was the method, and the copy in TCRdb shows in-frame clones only, minus some. Seen here are tens of thousands of clones, more than 95% observed once, and the top ten hold about 0.16%. V shed 7 bases, J shed 2 bases, and the junction held 8 bases outside the gene matches. This CDR3 is built from 14 residues. CDR1 is SGHRS, CDR2 YFSETQ, per germline. The chain links TRBV5-1 to TRBJ1-2, with 7 nucleotides matching TRBD1. The sample taken for sequencing was T cells isolated from PBMCs. This clonotype originated in a human donor in good health. CDR3 sequence reads: CASGPQGTNYGYTF. CDR3 DNA: TGCGCCAGCGGACCACAGGGGACAAACTATGGCTACACCTTC.